This T cell receptor (beta chain) was identified during a study of cytomegalovirus exposure and HLA in healthy donors. PCR employed 60 Vbeta and 13 Jbeta primers. The repertoire was sequenced with immunoSEQ multiplex PCR; TCRdb's copy has only in-frame clones and lacks some. The sample shows about 64,000 clones, 85% of them seen only once. Deletions cut 5 bases from V and 8 bases from J, with 18 bases between. The CDR3 has 14 residues. The germline V gene has CDR1 MNHEY and CDR2 SVGAGI. The chain is built from TRBV6-5 and TRBJ1-2, with a possible D match to TRBD1 (6 bases). The sequenced sample was PBMCs. This receptor was obtained from a female donor in good health and CMV-seronegative. CDR3 DNA sequence: TGTGCCAGCAGTGCCCTAGGGGGGGCGAGGGGCTACACCTTC. Translating gives CASSALGGARGYTF.